The 31 T cell receptor beta chains presented below share a single source sample, sequenced in a study of blood T cell repertoires in COVID-19. The data were produced by immunoSEQ multiplex PCR, yet TCRdb's version contains in-frame clones alone and is incomplete. The table includes some 170,000 clones, over 75% detected once. Input material: peripheral blood. The receptors were gathered from a man between 60 and 75 years old with active or convalescent COVID-19.

This chain connects TRBV18 to TRBJ2-1; 11 bases map to TRBD2. V gave up 0 bases and J gave up 10 bases; unmatched junction bases: 8. The length of the CDR3 is 16 residues. CDR1 is KGHSH, CDR2 LQKENI, per germline. The CDR3 protein is CASSPPSSGRHLEQFF. The CDR3 nucleotides are TGTGCCAGCTCACCACCATCTAGCGGGAGGCATTTGGAGCAGTTCTTC.

The J gene is TRBJ2-1, the V gene TRBV29-1; D might be TRBD1 (6 bases). Trimming took 6 bases from V and 5 from J, leaving 11 bases between them. The CDR3 runs to 12 residues. The V gene's germline CDR1 is SQVTM and CDR2 ANQGSEA. The CDR3 DNA reads TGCAGCGTATACAGGACAGACAATGAGCAGTTCTTC. This translates into CSVYRTDNEQFF.

The chain uses TRBV5-1 and TRBJ1-5; D unresolved. Germline CDR1 reads SGHRS; CDR2 reads YFSETQ. The V end lost 0 bases, the J end lost 4 bases, and 5 bases lay between the germline ends. The CDR3 contains 13 residues. CDR3 sequence reads: CASSLGENQPQHF. CDR3 sequence (DNA): TGCGCCAGCAGCTTGGGAGAGAATCAGCCCCAGCATTTT.

This chain uses TRBV7-9 with TRBJ2-1, with D possibly matching TRBD1 (5 bases). The V and J ends lost 5 bases and 6 bases respectively, with 14 bases between them. CDR3 length: 14 amino acids. CDR1 SEHNR and CDR2 FQNEAQ come from the germline V gene (reference sequence). The CDR3 sequence: CASSPGGAFNEQFF. Here the CDR3 DNA reads TGTGCCAGCAGCCCCGGTGGGGCGTTCAATGAGCAGTTCTTC.

The rearrangement joins TRBV29-1 to TRBJ1-1; 8 bases map to TRBD1. CDR1 and CDR2 from the germline V gene are SQVTM and ANQGSEA. There are 13 residues in the CDR3. Unmatched junction bases numbered 4, after V lost 4 bases and J lost 3 bases. CDR3 residues: CSVATGGDTEAFF. In DNA, the CDR3 is TGCAGCGTTGCTACAGGGGGAGACACTGAAGCTTTCTTT.

CDR3 sequence: CASSPRGPYTEAFF. CDR3 sequence (DNA): TGTGCCAGCAGCCCCAGGGGGCCATACACTGAAGCTTTCTTT. This chain links TRBV14 with TRBJ1-1; 8 bases fit TRBD1. V trimming: 4 bases; J trimming: 3 bases; junction bases outside the gene matches: 4. This CDR3 has 14 amino acids. Germline V CDR1 and CDR2: SGHDN, FVKESK.

The chain uses TRBV29-1 and TRBJ2-3; 7 positions match TRBD2. The CDR3 is made up of 15 amino acids. The germline V gene encodes CDR1 SQVTM and CDR2 ANQGSEA. Germline trimming cut 0 bases from V and 2 bases from J; bases unmatched to any gene: 5. The chain's CDR3 is CSVEDRAGDTDTQYF. CDR3 DNA: TGCAGCGTTGAAGACCGGGCGGGGGACACAGATACGCAGTATTTT.

V is TRBV5-1 and J is TRBJ2-7, with 7 bases identical to TRBD2. This CDR3 comprises 15 residues. Germline lookup yields CDR1 SGHRS and CDR2 YFSETQ. Trimming removed 4 bases from V and 0 bases from J; junction bases left unmatched: 7. CDR3 bases: TGCGCCAGCAGCCCTGGGAGGGTAGGCTCCTACGAGCAGTACTTC. This gives the protein CASSPGRVGSYEQYF.

V and J are TRBV19 and TRBJ2-3; a weak D match, TRBD2 (6 bases). CDR3 length equals 14 residues. Germline V CDR1 and CDR2: LNHDA, SQIVND (reference sequence). V lost 7 bases and J 4 bases, leaving 15 bases between the germline ends. The CDR3 DNA is TGTGCCAGTAACACTAGGGCGGGGTCAGATACGCAGTATTTT. Its translation: CASNTRAGSDTQYF.

This chain links TRBV7-9 with TRBJ1-1; D perhaps matches TRBD1 (5 bases). Trimming removed 7 bases from V and 7 bases from J, with 16 bases in between. CDR1 and CDR2 (germline): SEHNR, FQNEAQ (reference sequence). This CDR3 has 13 amino acids. The CDR3 loop is CASMGGARGEAFF. CDR3 nucleotide sequence: TGTGCCAGCATGGGAGGGGCGCGGGGTGAAGCTTTCTTT.

This clone was observed a single time. The chain uses TRBV2 and TRBJ2-1; D is perhaps TRBD2 (6 bases). CDR1 is SNHLY and CDR2 is FYNNEI in the germline V gene. Trimming took 7 bases from V and 0 from J, leaving 13 bases between them. The length of the CDR3 is 15 residues. The CDR3 reads CASKLAESSYNEQFF. The DNA for the CDR3 is TGTGCCAGCAAGTTAGCGGAGAGCTCCTACAATGAGCAGTTCTTC.

The genes are TRBV7-2 and TRBJ1-6; TRBD1 is a possible D gene (6 bases). V was shortened by 6 bases and J by 3 bases, with 12 bases between the two germline ends. From germline, CDR1 is SGHTA and CDR2 FQGNSA. The CDR3 extends over 15 amino acids. The CDR3 spells CASSSDSYYNSPLHF. The DNA for the CDR3 is TGTGCCAGCAGTTCGGACAGCTACTATAATTCACCCCTCCACTTT.

As regards this clone: At one end, the junction sequence differs from germline, possibly due to a read error. V is TRBV6-2 or TRBV6-3 and J is TRBJ2-1, with TRBD2 matching over 7 bases. CDR3 size: 17 residues. Germline V gives CDR1 MNHEY, CDR2 SVGEGT. In DNA form, the CDR3 reads TGTGCCAACAGTACCTTACCCCTATCGACTAGCTTCAATGAGCAGTTCTTC. The encoded protein is CANSTLPLSTSFNEQFF.

The chain joins TRBV29-1 to TRBJ1-1, with 8 bases that match TRBD1. Germline CDR1 is SQVTM and CDR2 is ANQGSEA. There are 14 residues in the CDR3. Germline trimming cut 5 bases from V and 7 bases from J; bases unmatched to any gene: 12. The CDR3 sequence is CSVWTGLELVEAFF. The CDR3, as DNA: TGCAGCGTTTGGACAGGGCTGGAACTGGTTGAAGCTTTCTTT.

The chain couples TRBV5-4 to TRBJ2-1, with 12 positions matching TRBD1. The CDR3 consists of 17 residues. CDR1 SGHNT and CDR2 YYREEE come from the germline V gene (reference sequence). V lost 4 bases and J lost 0; bases outside the gene matches: 5. The CDR3 loop reads CASSKGTGGFSYNEQFF. As DNA, the CDR3 is TGTGCCAGCAGCAAAGGGACAGGGGGCTTCTCCTACAATGAGCAGTTCTTC.

The rearrangement links TRBV25-1 to TRBJ1-2, with TRBD1 matching over 7 bases. Germline values: CDR1 MGHDK, CDR2 SYGVNS. V lost 3 bases and J lost 4; bases outside the gene matches: 11. There are 16 residues in the CDR3. CDR3 DNA sequence: TGTGCCAGCAGTGACCAAGACAGGGACCCATTCTATGGCTACACCTTC. Translated: CASSDQDRDPFYGYTF.

The rearrangement links TRBV19 to TRBJ1-3; D remains ambiguous. The CDR3 totals 14 residues. The germline V and J ends were trimmed by 9 bases and 0 bases, with 12 bases remaining between them. The germline CDR1 and CDR2 sequences are LNHDA and SQIVND (reference sequence). The CDR3 DNA reads TGTGCCAGCAATGGGCCAACCTCTGGAAACACCATATATTTT. Its translation: CASNGPTSGNTIYF.

This clone occurred once. V usage is TRBV29-1 and J usage is TRBJ1-1; D is unresolved. V was pared by 4 bases and J by 5 bases, with 11 bases between. Per germline, CDR1 SQVTM and CDR2 ANQGSEA. CDR3 length equals 12 residues. CDR3 sequence (DNA): TGCAGCGTTGCGCGACGGCGGACTGAAGCTTTCTTT. It encodes CSVARRRTEAFF. The complete variable domain, with remaining parts taken from reference TRBV29-1 and TRBJ1-1, reads SAVISQKPSRDICQRGTSLTIQCQVDSQVTMMFWYRQQPGQSLTLIATANQGSEATYESGFVIDKFPISRPNLTFSTLTVSNMSPEDSSIYLCSVARRRTEAFFGQGTRLTVV.

The genes are TRBV28 and TRBJ2-1; 9 bases line up with TRBD1. The J segment lost 7 bases and the V segment lost 6 bases, leaving 4 bases of the junction unmatched. This CDR3 has 13 residues. CDR1 and CDR2 from the germline V gene are MDHEN and SYDVKM. CDR3 sequence: CASRMTGGNEQFF. CDR3 DNA sequence: TGTGCCAGCAGGATGACAGGGGGAAATGAGCAGTTCTTC.

The V and J genes are TRBV18 and TRBJ1-5; TRBD1 matches at 7 bases. The V gene's germline CDR1 is KGHSH and CDR2 LQKENI. The V and J ends lost 2 bases and 3 bases, in that order; junction bases with no gene match: 1. The CDR3 is 14 residues long. The CDR3 nucleotides read TGTGCCAGCTCACCAGGACAGGTCAATCAGCCCCAGCATTTT. Amino acids: CASSPGQVNQPQHF.

This chain uses TRBV2 with TRBJ2-5; D perhaps matches TRBD1 (6 bases). Trimming removed 7 bases from V and 1 base from J, with 13 bases in between. The CDR3 consists of 14 residues. Germline V gene data show CDR1 as SNHLY and CDR2 as FYNNEI. The CDR3 DNA reads TGTGCCAGCAACCAACAGGGTGTCCAAGAGACCCAGTACTTC. Its translation is CASNQQGVQETQYF.

The chain couples TRBV7-9 to TRBJ1-4, with TRBD1 matching over 7 bases. The CDR3 length is 15 residues. Germline V gives CDR1 SEHNR, CDR2 FQNEAQ (reference sequence). With 2 bases clipped from V and 10 bases from J, the junction kept 10 bases outside the gene matches. CDR3 residues: CASSLRATGAVKLFF. CDR3 DNA sequence: TGTGCCAGCAGCTTAAGGGCCACAGGGGCCGTAAAACTGTTTTTT.

In its sample, this clone was seen a few times. V gene TRBV4-1 combines with J gene TRBJ1-2, with TRBD1 identical over 10 bases. Germline values: CDR1 MGHRA, CDR2 YSYEKL. The ends lost 4 bases at V and 4 bases at J; junction bases unmatched: 3. This CDR3 is 14 amino acids long. The CDR3 DNA reads TGCGCCAGCAGCCCGGGACAGGGGCGCTATGGCTACACCTTC. Protein sequence: CASSPGQGRYGYTF.

The V and J genes are TRBV2 and TRBJ1-4; D perhaps matches TRBD1 (5 bases). V lost 5 bases, J lost 7 bases, and 17 bases lay in between. The CDR3 extends over 15 amino acids. Germline CDR1 SNHLY, CDR2 FYNNEI. DNA for the CDR3: TGTGCCAGCAGTTGGACACCGGGGGACTCTGAAAAACTGTTTTTT. It yields the protein CASSWTPGDSEKLFF.

The CDR3, as DNA: TGTGCCAGCAGTGGTCGAAGGGACAGGGGTTTTGCCTACGAGCAGTACTTC. Its translation: CASSGRRDRGFAYEQYF. The chain links TRBV27 to TRBJ2-7; 10 positions agree with TRBD1. CDR3 length equals 17 residues. After removal of 5 bases from V and 2 bases from J, the junction contained 12 bases not matched to a gene. The germline CDR1 and CDR2 sequences are MNHEY and SMNVEV (reference sequence).

This chain links TRBV27 with TRBJ2-7; 8 bases fit TRBD1. J lost 2 bases, V lost 4 bases, and 16 bases had no gene match. This CDR3 contains 18 residues. In germline, CDR1 is MNHEY, CDR2 SMNVEV (reference sequence). CDR3 sequence (DNA): TGTGCCAGCAGTTCAAACACTTATGGAGGACAGGGCACCTACGAGCAGTACTTC. Residues: CASSSNTYGGQGTYEQYF.

The chain couples TRBV6-5 to TRBJ1-1; tentatively, D is TRBD1 (5 bases). The CDR3 is made up of 12 amino acids. V was shortened by 6 bases and J by 8 bases, with 13 bases between the two germline ends. CDR1 is MNHEY, CDR2 SVGAGI, per germline. The chain's CDR3 is CASSRTPGEAFF. CDR3 nucleotide sequence: TGTGCCAGCAGCAGGACGCCAGGGGAAGCTTTCTTT.

The V call is TRBV2, the J call TRBJ2-7, with a weak D call TRBD2 (7 bases). In germline, CDR1 is SNHLY, CDR2 FYNNEI. This CDR3 spans 15 amino acids. The germline V and J ends were trimmed by 5 bases and 0 bases, with 14 bases remaining between them. CDR3 coding DNA: TGTGCCAGCAGTCAAGGGGGGGGAGCCTCCTACGAGCAGTACTTC. Protein product: CASSQGGGASYEQYF.

The chain employs TRBV27 and TRBJ1-2; D perhaps matches TRBD1 (6 bases). This CDR3 is 15 amino acids long. The ends were cut back, 3 bases at V and 2 bases at J, with 13 bases in the middle. Germline V gives CDR1 MNHEY, CDR2 SMNVEV (reference sequence). CDR3 in DNA: TGTGCCAGCAGTTTTCAAGACAGGAGGAACTATGGCTACACCTTC. Translation: CASSFQDRRNYGYTF.

The V call is TRBV5-4, the J call TRBJ2-5; TRBD2 aligns across 12 bases. The V segment lost 5 bases and the J segment 2 bases; nucleotides outside the gene matches: 4. CDR1 is SGHNT, CDR2 YYREEE, per germline (reference sequence). The CDR3 has 15 residues. CDR3 DNA: TGTGCCAGCAGGCTAGCGGGGGGGCGTCAAGAGACCCAGTACTTC. Encoded protein: CASRLAGGRQETQYF.

The CDR3 region is CASSSPGQGASSGNTIYF. The DNA of the CDR3 is TGTGCCAGCAGCTCCCCGGGACAGGGGGCGAGCTCTGGAAACACCATATATTTT. The chain is built from TRBV28 and TRBJ1-3; 12 bases agree with TRBD1. From germline, CDR1 is MDHEN and CDR2 SYDVKM. The length of the CDR3 is 18 residues. The ends lost 6 bases at V and 0 bases at J; junction bases unmatched: 9.